Each of the 12 T cell receptor beta chains below was sequenced from the same sample in a study of CD8+CD57+ T cells in acquired aplastic anemia. Genomic DNA was employed as the template in profiling TCR beta VDJ and CDR3. MiXCR, applied by TCRdb to the reads, yields one record per CDR3 protein. The sample holds hundreds of thousands of distinct CDR3 sequences; 65% to 80% are singletons and the top ten take 3% to 4.5%. Sequencing was done on a sample of sorted CD4+, CD8+, or CD8+CD57+ T cells (not recorded which) from PBMCs. The source of these receptors is a human donor in good health, serving as a control.

The chain joins TRBV12-3 or TRBV12-4 to TRBJ2-7; 10 nucleotides align to TRBD2. With V trimmed by 5 bases and J by 2 bases, 6 bases remained unmatched. This CDR3 region has 15 residues. The chain's CDR3 is CASSVTSGEAYEQYF. Written as DNA, the CDR3 is TGTGCCAGCAGTGTTACTAGCGGGGAAGCCTACGAGCAGTACTTC.

The chain carries TRBV7-2 and TRBJ2-3; D is possibly TRBD2 (7 bases). CDR3 size: 19 residues. Trimming removed 1 base at V and 6 bases at J, with 26 bases between. CDR1 and CDR2 from the germline V gene are SGHTA and FQGNSA. The CDR3 DNA reads as TGTGCCAGCAGCTTAGTGGGCGGTAAGGGGGGGGTCGTATCCGATACGCAGTATTTT. Residues: CASSLVGGKGGVVSDTQYF.

This clonotype appeared many times. This sequence joins TRBV5-1 and TRBJ1-4; 9 nucleotides align to TRBD1. CDR1 and CDR2 (germline): SGHRS, YFSETQ. This CDR3 has 14 residues. V shed 3 bases, J shed 8 bases, and the junction held 5 bases outside the gene matches. CDR3: CASSWTGEKEKLFF. DNA of the CDR3: TGCGCCAGCAGCTGGACAGGGGAGAAAGAAAAACTGTTTTTT.

This chain links TRBV6-1 with TRBJ2-5, with 9 bases identical to TRBD1. This CDR3 spans 14 amino acids. V was clipped by 7 bases and J by 5 bases; unmatched bases: 8. Germline loops: CDR1 MNHNS, CDR2 SASEGT. The CDR3 reads CASKVGTGYETQYF. CDR3 bases: TGTGCCAGCAAAGTGGGGACAGGGTACGAGACCCAGTACTTC.

The table lists this clonotype with many counts. The gene calls are TRBV6-6 and TRBJ1-4; 9 nucleotides match TRBD1. The CDR3 is 16 amino acids. Germline-derived CDR1 and CDR2 are MNHNY and SVGAGI (reference sequence). The V and J ends lost 6 bases and 3 bases, in that order; junction bases with no gene match: 8. This chain's CDR3 is CASSLQGAQANEKLFF. Written as DNA, the CDR3 is TGTGCCAGCAGCCTACAGGGGGCGCAGGCTAATGAAAAACTGTTTTTT.

This chain joins TRBV20-1 and TRBJ1-5, with D possibly matching TRBD1 (5 bases). CDR3 length equals 13 residues. Germline V gene lookup returns CDR1 DFQATT and CDR2 SNEGSKA (reference sequence). Trimming left V 7 bases short and J 11 bases short, with 21 bases between. CDR3 sequence (DNA): TGCAGTGGACAGCTGAGGGAGAACCAGTCCCAGCATTTT. It yields the protein CSGQLRENQSQHF.

The chain combines TRBV29-1 with TRBJ2-7; D remains ambiguous. Trimming shortened V by 7 bases and J by 0 bases, and 10 bases separated the two germline ends. CDR1 SQVTM and CDR2 ANQGSEA come from the germline V gene. The CDR3 totals 12 residues. The CDR3 loop reads CSATESSYEQYF. CDR3 nucleotide sequence: TGCAGCGCCACAGAGAGCTCCTACGAGCAGTACTTC.

In this sample, this clonotype turned up once. This chain joins TRBV12-5 and TRBJ1-3, with D unclear. Germline-derived CDR1 and CDR2 are LGHNT and FRNRAP. The CDR3 is 13 residues long. The DNA of the CDR3 is TGTGCCAGCACCGTCCCTGAGGGAAACACCATATATTTT. Translated, it gives CASTVPEGNTIYF.

This clonotype was found many times. This chain uses TRBV5-6 with TRBJ2-7; D remains ambiguous. The CDR3 extends over 14 amino acids. Trimming took 2 bases from V and 0 from J, leaving 9 bases between them. CDR1 and CDR2 from the germline V gene are SGHDT and YYEEEE. The CDR3, as DNA: TGTGCCAGCAGCTTTGGGCTCAGCTCCTACGAGCAGTACTTC. As protein: CASSFGLSSYEQYF.

The chain couples TRBV2 to TRBJ2-3; weak D call: TRBD2 (6 bases). The DNA end is more similar to TRBJ2-2, so the J call may be wrong. Germline V gene lookup returns CDR1 SNHLY and CDR2 FYNNEI. This CDR3 is 15 amino acids long. The CDR3 loop reads CASSRRGGVTGELFF. The CDR3 DNA follows: TGTGCCAGCAGCCGGCGGGGTGGGGTCACCGGGGAGCTGTTTTTT.

The chain carries TRBV7-2 and TRBJ1-6; possible D gene TRBD1, 5 bases. The length of the CDR3 is 15 residues. Trimming removed 1 base at V and 15 bases at J, with 19 bases between. CDR1 is SGHTA, CDR2 FQGNSA, per germline. CDR3 bases: TGTGCCAGCAGCTTAGGGGGGGGGGACGAGCAGTACCTCCACTTT. Its translation is CASSLGGGDEQYLHF.

This clonotype was seen many times. The chain is built from TRBV5-1 and TRBJ1-2; unclear D gene. The CDR3 has 13 residues. CDR1 is SGHRS and CDR2 is YFSETQ in the germline V gene. V was clipped by 0 bases and J by 7 bases, with 10 bases between them. Written as DNA, the CDR3 is TGCGCCAGCAGCTTGGATGGTAGCGCTGGCTACACCTTC. Residues: CASSLDGSAGYTF.